This entry lists 5 T cell receptor beta chains sequenced from one sample in a study of blood T cell repertoires in COVID-19. Method: immunoSEQ multiplex PCR; TCRdb's copy keeps in-frame clones and lacks some. The profile shows 150,000 to 200,000 clones, approximately 82% of them singletons. Sequenced input: PBMCs or T cells enriched from blood (not recorded which). The receptor set was obtained from a woman between 45 and 65 years old who had recovered from COVID-19.

CDR3 nucleotide sequence: TGTGCCAGCAGCTTGGATGGGGCCTGGGGTGAGCAGTTCTTC. Amino acids: CASSLDGAWGEQFF. The chain combines TRBV5-4 with TRBJ2-1; maybe TRBD1 (5 bases). V was trimmed by 0 bases and J by 9 bases, leaving 13 bases between them. The CDR3 extends over 14 amino acids. Germline V CDR1 and CDR2: SGHNT, YYREEE (reference sequence).

The chain carries TRBV7-2 and TRBJ2-2; D possibly corresponds to TRBD1 (5 bases). Trimming removed 6 bases at V and 0 bases at J, with 8 bases between. This CDR3 contains 14 residues. From germline, CDR1 is SGHTA and CDR2 FQGNSA. In DNA, the CDR3 is TGTGCCAGCAGTCCGACAGCGAACACCGGGGAGCTGTTTTTT. It is translated as CASSPTANTGELFF.

The chain joins TRBV18 to TRBJ1-2, with D perhaps TRBD1 (5 bases). The germline V and J ends were trimmed by 4 bases and 2 bases, with 14 bases remaining between them. The CDR3 sequence is 15 residues long. Germline CDR1 is KGHSH and CDR2 is LQKENI. CDR3 residues: CASSLTQDTNYGYTF. In DNA form, the CDR3 reads TGTGCCAGCTCACTTACGCAGGACACCAACTATGGCTACACCTTC.

V usage is TRBV15 and J usage is TRBJ2-1; D remains ambiguous. CDR1 and CDR2 from the germline V gene are LNHNV and YYDKDF (reference sequence). This CDR3 is built from 11 residues. The V gene lost 3 bases and the J gene lost 7 bases, with 4 bases spanning the gap. CDR3 in amino acids: CATSRANEQFF. CDR3 DNA: TGTGCCACCAGCAGGGCTAATGAGCAGTTCTTC.

J is TRBJ1-4 and V is TRBV19; 10 bases line up with TRBD1. V lost 9 bases to trimming and J lost 5 bases; unmatched junction nucleotides: 9. The CDR3 has 15 residues. Germline V lookup: CDR1 LNHDA, CDR2 SQIVND (reference sequence). CDR3 DNA sequence: TGTGCCAGCCGGGACAGGGGTCTCCGAAATGAAAAACTGTTTTTT. The encoded protein is CASRDRGLRNEKLFF.